This T cell receptor (beta chain) is drawn from a study of blood T cells in healthy people across ages. The use of a sample-barcoded 5' primer and a J-beta primer mix characterized a second PCR of 7 to 11 cycles. TCRdb recomputed calls from the 5' RACE reads with MiXCR, one row per CDR3 protein. The sample holds roughly 1,500,000 distinct CDR3 sequences, almost 35% seen once. This CDR3 has 12 amino acids. CDR1 and CDR2 from the germline V gene are SQVTM and ANQGSEA. With V trimmed by 6 bases and J by 4 bases, 5 bases remained unmatched. The material sequenced was blood. The chain is built from TRBV29-1 and TRBJ1-2; 7 bases match TRBD1. This TCR was recovered from a woman in her thirties in good health. The CDR3 is CSVDYRGYGYTF. CDR3 coding DNA: TGCAGCGTCGATTACAGGGGCTATGGCTACACCTTC.